What follows are 17 T cell receptor beta chains derived from one specimen sequenced in a study of cytomegalovirus exposure and HLA in healthy donors (dated by TCRdb to 2016 to 2017). The method behind the library was the immunoSEQ multiplex PCR assay. A mixture of 60 forward primers for TCR Vbeta segments and 13 reverse primers for TCR Jbeta segments was used in the multiplex PCR. As stored in TCRdb, this immuneACCESS dataset retains in-frame rearrangements with V and J assigned. A fraction of the clones does not appear; measured against another copy, unresolved V genes explain less than half of the discrepancy, and the remainder lacks a known reason. Here the sample has 100,000 to 150,000 clones; roughly four fifths occur a single time. The ten top clones hold around 6.4% of the sample. Sequencing input: PBMCs. The receptors originated from a woman between 40 and 50 years old in good health and CMV-seropositive.

The V call is TRBV19, the J call TRBJ2-1; TRBD2 agrees at 11 bases. Germline CDR1 and CDR2: LNHDA and SQIVND (reference sequence). This CDR3 spans 15 amino acids. V trimming: 6 bases; J trimming: 7 bases; junction bases outside the gene matches: 8. CDR3 DNA: TGTGCCAGTAGCCCGGGACTAGCGGTTTTAAATGAGCAGTTCTTC. Encoded protein: CASSPGLAVLNEQFF.

The chain carries TRBV10-3 and TRBJ2-5; D is perhaps TRBD1 (6 bases). The CDR3 covers 13 residues. Germline V gives CDR1 ENHRY, CDR2 SYGVKD. The V end was cut by 8 bases, the J end by 1 base, with 11 bases between. The CDR3 DNA reads TGTGCCATCGCGCCAGGGGCCCAAGAGACCCAGTACTTC. Amino acid sequence: CAIAPGAQETQYF.

V usage is TRBV5-4 and J usage is TRBJ1-2, with D possibly TRBD1 on 5 matching bases. The CDR3 runs 13 residues. Germline-derived CDR1 and CDR2 are SGHNT and YYREEE (reference sequence). Trimming stripped 2 bases from V and 1 base from J, with 6 bases between. CDR3 protein: CASSLDSNYGYTF. The CDR3 DNA sequence: TGTGCCAGCAGCTTAGACAGTAACTATGGCTACACCTTC.

This clone was detected a few times. The gene calls are TRBV6-5 and TRBJ2-7, with 9 bases matching TRBD1. The ends lost 5 bases at V and 3 bases at J; junction bases unmatched: 5. Germline-derived CDR1 and CDR2 are MNHEY and SVGAGI. The CDR3 runs 14 residues. In DNA form, the CDR3 reads TGTGCCAGCAGTACACAGGGGGCAGGCTACGAGCAGTACTTC. It is translated as CASSTQGAGYEQYF.

V and J are TRBV11-2 and TRBJ1-5, with 7 nucleotides matching TRBD1. Per germline, CDR1 SGHAT and CDR2 FQNNGV. J was trimmed by 2 bases and V by 1 base; bases with no gene match: 5. There are 16 residues in the CDR3. The CDR3 sequence: CASSLGNTGGNQPQHF. The CDR3 DNA reads TGTGCCAGCAGCTTAGGAAACACAGGGGGCAATCAGCCCCAGCATTTT.

V and J are TRBV27 and TRBJ2-2; D remains ambiguous. V gave up 7 bases and J gave up 1 base, with 10 bases separating them. There are 14 residues in the CDR3. Germline CDR1 MNHEY, CDR2 SMNVEV (reference sequence). CDR3 protein: CASIVAGNTGELFF. The CDR3 region has the DNA TGTGCCAGCATTGTCGCAGGGAACACCGGGGAGCTGTTTTTT.

The chain joins TRBV9 to TRBJ2-3; 10 bases align to TRBD2. Germline V CDR1 and CDR2: SGDLS, YYNGEE. V lost 1 base, J lost 5 bases, and 4 bases stayed unmatched. CDR3 size: 15 residues. The CDR3 protein is CASSVSGRAGDTQYF. CDR3 coding DNA: TGTGCCAGCAGCGTAAGCGGGAGGGCCGGAGATACGCAGTATTTT. The entire variable domain, with the rest obtained from reference TRBV9 and TRBJ2-3, is as follows: DSGVTQTPKHLITATGQRVTLRCSPRSGDLSVYWYQQSLDQGLQFLIQYYNGEERAKGNILERFSAQQFPDLHSELNLSSLELGDSALYFCASSVSGRAGDTQYFGPGTRLTVL.

The rearrangement links TRBV7-3 to TRBJ2-5; maybe TRBD2 (6 bases). The CDR3 is 13 residues long. Trimming removed 5 bases from V and 5 bases from J, with 12 bases in between. Looked up from germline, CDR1 is SGHTA and CDR2 is FQGTGA. CDR3 in amino acids: CASSGGAGETQYF. CDR3 bases: TGTGCCAGCAGCGGCGGGGCGGGGGAGACCCAGTACTTC.

CDR3 DNA sequence: TGTGCCAGCAGCCAGGATTCCTATGGCTACACCTTC. Translated: CASSQDSYGYTF. V usage is TRBV5-4 and J usage is TRBJ1-2; D is uncertain. Between the trimmed V and J ends, which lost 4 bases and 4 bases, there was a span of 8 bases. Germline V CDR1 and CDR2: SGHNT, YYREEE (reference sequence). The CDR3 runs to 12 residues. The full variable domain, in which reference TRBV5-4 and TRBJ1-2 provide the parts outside the CDR3, is ETGVTQSPTHLIKTRGQQVTLRCSSQSGHNTVSWYQQALGQGPQFIFQYYREEENGRGNFPPRFSGLQFPNYSSELNVNALELDDSALYLCASSQDSYGYTFGSGTRLTVV.

The CDR3 DNA sequence: TGTGCCAGCAGTTATCAGAACACTGAAGCTTTCTTT. It yields the protein CASSYQNTEAFF. The chain recombines TRBV6-5 with TRBJ1-1; no firm D call. CDR3 size: 12 residues. Germline V CDR1 and CDR2: MNHEY, SVGAGI. Trimming left V 3 bases short and J 1 base short, with 3 bases between.

The rearrangement joins TRBV27 to TRBJ1-1, with 7 positions matching TRBD1. Per the germline V gene, CDR1 is MNHEY and CDR2 is SMNVEV (reference sequence). The CDR3 length is 14 residues. V shed 4 bases and J 1 base; nucleotides not matched to a gene: 3. The CDR3 DNA sequence: TGTGCCAGCAGTTCTCGGACAGGGAACACTGAAGCTTTCTTT. Its protein product is CASSSRTGNTEAFF.

V is TRBV28 and J is TRBJ2-7, with 11 bases identical to TRBD2. The CDR3 spans 16 residues. Germline V gene lookup returns CDR1 MDHEN and CDR2 SYDVKM. V was clipped by 4 bases and J by 0 bases; unmatched bases: 5. CDR3 region: CASSSPTSGSSYEQYF. CDR3 nucleotide sequence: TGTGCCAGCAGTTCGCCAACTAGCGGGAGCTCCTACGAGCAGTACTTC.

This clone was counted once. The chain carries TRBV19 and TRBJ2-5; TRBD1 agrees at 7 bases. This CDR3 contains 15 residues. Germline V gene sequence: CDR1 LNHDA, CDR2 SQIVND (reference sequence). With V trimmed by 4 bases and J by 3 bases, 8 bases remained unmatched. The CDR3 loop reads CASSTTTGTKETQYF. The CDR3, as DNA: TGTGCCAGTAGTACCACGACAGGGACCAAAGAGACCCAGTACTTC.

The chain combines TRBV5-5 with TRBJ2-7; tentative D call: TRBD2 (5 bases). The CDR3 is made up of 14 amino acids. Germline loops: CDR1 SGHKS, CDR2 YYEKEE (reference sequence). The V end was cut by 1 base, the J end by 3 bases, with 11 bases between. The CDR3 sequence: CASSLTSGLYEQYF. CDR3 DNA sequence: TGTGCCAGCAGCTTGACGAGCGGCCTCTACGAGCAGTACTTC.

The rearrangement links TRBV6-4 to TRBJ2-3; D is possibly TRBD2 (6 bases). V shed 5 bases and J shed 2 bases, with 17 bases lying between them. CDR3 length equals 16 residues. Germline V CDR1 and CDR2: MRHNA, SNTAGT. Written as DNA, the CDR3 is TGTGCCAGCAGTTCCTCCGGGACTGACATCACAGATACGCAGTATTTT. Translating it yields CASSSSGTDITDTQYF.

The gene calls are TRBV5-8 and TRBJ2-3, with D tentatively TRBD2 (5 bases). The V end was cut by 0 bases, the J end by 4 bases, with 12 bases between. CDR3 length equals 15 residues. CDR1 and CDR2 (germline): SGHTS, YDEGEE. The CDR3: CASSLGGGSPDTQYF. Written as DNA, the CDR3 is TGTGCCAGCAGCTTGGGTGGTGGGAGCCCAGATACGCAGTATTTT.

This chain connects TRBV5-1 to TRBJ2-3, with TRBD1 matching 7 bases. The CDR3 has 14 residues. The trim removed 5 bases at V and 2 bases at J, leaving 5 bases unmatched. Germline CDR1 SGHRS, CDR2 YFSETQ. For the CDR3, the DNA is TGCGCCAGCAGGATGGGACAGATCACAGATACGCAGTATTTT. It encodes CASRMGQITDTQYF.